The 7 T cell receptor beta chains below were found in one sample sequenced in a study of blood T cell repertoires in COVID-19. Sequencing used immunoSEQ multiplex PCR; TCRdb keeps in-frame clones, though not all of them. The data contain under 200,000 clones, approximately 85% of them seen just once; the ten biggest clones take up around 4.9%. The sample consisted of peripheral blood. These receptors all stem from an elderly woman with acute or convalescent COVID-19.

The V call is TRBV19, the J call TRBJ2-5, with TRBD2 matching 10 bases. The CDR3 contains 17 residues. With V trimmed by 8 bases and J by 5 bases, 17 bases remained unmatched. Germline V gene lookup returns CDR1 LNHDA and CDR2 SQIVND (reference sequence). As DNA, the CDR3 is TGTGCCAGTTCTCTTGACCTCCTAGCGGGAGCAGGCGAGACCCAGTACTTC. Its translation: CASSLDLLAGAGETQYF.

This chain links TRBV7-8 with TRBJ1-5; 7 positions agree with TRBD1. V lost 3 bases to trimming and J lost 4 bases; unmatched junction nucleotides: 6. The CDR3 runs 15 residues. CDR1 and CDR2 from the germline V gene are SGHVS and FQNEAQ. The CDR3 DNA sequence: TGTGCCAGCAGCTTTGGGACAGTAGTTAATCAGCCCCAGCATTTT. Translating it yields CASSFGTVVNQPQHF.

This clone is a singleton in its sample. The V call is TRBV2, the J call TRBJ2-1; TRBD2 matches at 14 bases. Per the germline V gene, CDR1 is SNHLY and CDR2 is FYNNEI. The CDR3 totals 14 residues. Losses at the gene ends were 8 bases for V and 9 bases for J; bases not matched to a gene: 6. The CDR3 here is CASGTGLAGVEQFF. CDR3 coding DNA: TGTGCCAGCGGAACGGGACTAGCGGGAGTTGAGCAGTTCTTC.

The chain joins TRBV19 to TRBJ2-1; 7 positions match TRBD1. Germline V CDR1 and CDR2: LNHDA, SQIVND (reference sequence). With 4 bases clipped from V and 3 bases from J, the junction kept 6 bases outside the gene matches. This CDR3 spans 15 amino acids. CDR3 nucleotides: TGTGCCAGTAGTAAGTCAGGGGGTTTCTACAATGAGCAGTTCTTC. This encodes CASSKSGGFYNEQFF. Full variable domain (outside the CDR3, taken from reference TRBV19 and TRBJ2-1): DGGITQSPKYLFRKEGQNVTLSCEQNLNHDAMYWYRQDPGQGLRLIYYSQIVNDFQKGDIAEGYSVSREKKESFPLTVTSAQKNPTAFYLCASSKSGGFYNEQFFGPGTRLTVL.

The genes are TRBV4-3 and TRBJ2-5; 8 bases agree with TRBD1. Germline-derived CDR1 and CDR2 are LGHNA and YSLEER. Trimming cost V 0 bases and J 4 bases; bases outside gene matches: 7. The length of the CDR3 is 16 residues. As DNA, the CDR3 is TGCGCCAGCAGCCAAGATCTCAGGGGGCTGGTAGAGACCCAGTACTTC. Protein: CASSQDLRGLVETQYF.

The chain links TRBV18 to TRBJ2-2; 9 nucleotides agree with TRBD1. Germline assignment: CDR1 KGHSH and CDR2 LQKENI. The junction had 5 bases not matched to a gene; V was cut back by 3 bases and J by 6 bases. CDR3 size: 15 residues. This CDR3 reads CASSPGQGRAGELFF. The CDR3 nucleotides read TGTGCCAGCTCACCGGGACAGGGCCGCGCCGGGGAGCTGTTTTTT.

The chain employs TRBV6-2 or TRBV6-3 and TRBJ1-2; 8 positions agree with TRBD1. In germline, CDR1 is MNHEY, CDR2 SVGEGT. The J segment lost 7 bases and the V segment lost 6 bases, leaving 7 bases of the junction unmatched. This CDR3 is built from 13 residues. The CDR3 protein is CASSPDRAAGYTF. CDR3 sequence (DNA): TGTGCCAGCAGCCCGGACAGGGCGGCTGGCTACACCTTC.